These T cell receptor beta chains were read from a single sample in a study of CD8 T cells in ankylosing spondylitis. Each CDR3 protein is one row after TCRdb ran MiXCR on the 5' RACE reads. This table has a few hundred thousand distinct CDR3 sequences, over 8.5% appearing once. The sample consisted of blood, either unsorted or a sorted T cell fraction (not recorded which). The receptors derive from a male donor with ankylosing spondylitis or in good health (not recorded which). Both conserved end residues are part of each CDR3. The D gene is left open where the match is weak. Size is omitted from some rows. Given values are once, few, many or a class for expanded clones.

j_gene: TRBJ2-7
v_gene: TRBV6-5
abundance: many
d_gene: TRBD1
CDR3nt: TGTGCCAGCAGTTACTACAGGGGGTACGAGCAGTACTTC
CDR3aa: CASSYYRGYEQYF

j_gene: TRBJ2-1
v_gene: TRBV20-1
abundance: few
d_gene: TRBD1
CDR3nt: TGCAGTGCTAGAGGGGGACAGGGACGCTACAATGAGCAGTTCTTC
CDR3aa: CSARGGQGRYNEQFF

j_gene: TRBJ2-2
v_gene: TRBV20-1
abundance: few
d_gene: TRBD2
CDR3nt: TGCAGTGCTAGGTCGGGGGGGGACACCGGGGAGCTGTTTTTT
CDR3aa: CSARSGGDTGELFF

j_gene: TRBJ2-3
v_gene: TRBV2
abundance: NA
d_gene: NA
CDR3nt: TGTGCCAGCAGTGATGCGTTAGGGCTTAATACGCAGTATTTT
CDR3aa: CASSDALGLNTQYF

j_gene: TRBJ2-3
v_gene: TRBV19
abundance: many
d_gene: TRBD2
CDR3nt: TGTGCCAGTAGTTTTCCTGGCGGGAGCGATACGCAGTATTTT
CDR3aa: CASSFPGGSDTQYF

j_gene: TRBJ2-2
v_gene: TRBV7-9
abundance: few
d_gene: NA
CDR3nt: TGTGCCAGCAGCTTAACCGGATTCCACACCGGGGAGCTGTTTTTT
CDR3aa: CASSLTGFHTGELFF

j_gene: TRBJ2-1
v_gene: TRBV20-1
abundance: few
d_gene: NA
CDR3nt: TGCAGTGCTAGACCGCGGGACCACTTGGGGCATGAGCAGTTCTTC
CDR3aa: CSARPRDHLGHEQFF

j_gene: TRBJ2-5
v_gene: TRBV7-8
abundance: many
d_gene: NA
CDR3nt: TGTGCCAGCAGCGGGCGGGAATTCGGGAAAGAGACCCAGTACTTC
CDR3aa: CASSGREFGKETQYF

j_gene: TRBJ2-2
v_gene: TRBV10-2
abundance: few
d_gene: NA
CDR3nt: TGCGCCTCCCGGGGGTCGAGTAACACCGGGGAGCTGTTTTTT
CDR3aa: CASRGSSNTGELFF

j_gene: TRBJ1-2
v_gene: TRBV7-9
abundance: many
d_gene: TRBD1
CDR3nt: TGTGCCAGCAGCTTATCTGCCCCCGGGACAGGGTTCGGCTACACCTTC
CDR3aa: CASSLSAPGTGFGYTF

j_gene: TRBJ2-2
v_gene: TRBV15
abundance: many
d_gene: NA
CDR3nt: TGTGCCACCGCTCGCATGGACACCGGGGAGCTGTTTTTT
CDR3aa: CATARMDTGELFF

j_gene: TRBJ2-2
v_gene: TRBV7-6
abundance: many
d_gene: NA
CDR3nt: TGTGCCAGCAGCTTGTCACAGGGCCGAGGCGGGGAGCTGTTTTTT
CDR3aa: CASSLSQGRGGELFF

j_gene: TRBJ2-1
v_gene: TRBV12-3/TRBV12-4
abundance: many
d_gene: NA
CDR3nt: TGTGCCAGCAGTTTAGATCGATGGGAATTAATCAATGAGCAGTTCTTC
CDR3aa: CASSLDRWELINEQFF

j_gene: TRBJ2-6
v_gene: TRBV2
abundance: few
d_gene: NA
CDR3nt: TGTGCCAGCAGTGAAGCGGTACAGACCTCTGGGGCCAACGTCCTGACTTTC
CDR3aa: CASSEAVQTSGANVLTF

j_gene: TRBJ1-2
v_gene: TRBV29-1
abundance: few
d_gene: TRBD1
CDR3nt: TGCAGCGTTGAAGGGGGGACAGATAACTATGGCTACACCTTC
CDR3aa: CSVEGGTDNYGYTF

j_gene: TRBJ1-1
v_gene: TRBV5-1
abundance: NA
d_gene: NA
CDR3nt: TGCGCCAGCAGCTTGGAGGGTACGAACACTGAAGCTTTCTTT
CDR3aa: CASSLEGTNTEAFF

j_gene: TRBJ2-7
v_gene: TRBV5-1
abundance: many
d_gene: NA
CDR3nt: TGCGCCAGCAGCCAGCAGGCCTCCAGGGACTACGAGCAGTACTTC
CDR3aa: CASSQQASRDYEQYF

j_gene: TRBJ1-1
v_gene: TRBV12-3/TRBV12-4
abundance: many
d_gene: TRBD1
CDR3nt: TGTGCCAGCATTTCACAGGGGGGAAGGCGAACTGAAGCTTTCTTT
CDR3aa: CASISQGGRRTEAFF

j_gene: TRBJ1-1
v_gene: TRBV4-2
abundance: many
d_gene: NA
CDR3nt: TGTGCCAGCAGCCAAGACGACACTGAAGCTTTCTTT
CDR3aa: CASSQDDTEAFF

j_gene: TRBJ2-1
v_gene: TRBV7-3
abundance: many
d_gene: TRBD2
CDR3nt: TGTGCCAGCAGCCTGACGACTAGCGGGGGGAATGAGCAGTTCTTC
CDR3aa: CASSLTTSGGNEQFF